This T cell receptor (beta chain) was obtained from a study of blood T cell repertoires in COVID-19. Study-level background: The study drew acute and convalescent COVID-19 samples from the United States, Italy and Spain. PBMCs, B-cell-depleted T cells, or T cells provided the cDNA or gDNA that made up the material.

One Seattle source followed patients from active infection through their disease course. The repertoire was sequenced with immunoSEQ multiplex PCR; TCRdb's copy has only in-frame clones and lacks some. This sample has under 150,000 clones; approximately 83% occur once, and the top ten carry roughly 8%. The V segment lost 6 bases and the J segment 8 bases; nucleotides outside the gene matches: 8. The CDR3 length is 14 residues. Per germline, CDR1 MDHEN and CDR2 SYDVKM. The clonotype comes from a woman aged 55-75 years with COVID-19, enrolled during active disease. The V and J genes are TRBV28 and TRBJ1-4; 8 bases agree with TRBD1. Sequencing was done on a sample of peripheral blood. The CDR3 region has the DNA TGTGCCAGCAGAGGGACAGGCGGGGGAGAAAAACTGTTTTTT. Its protein product is CASRGTGGGEKLFF.